This record looks at one T cell receptor beta chain sequence and its context. Antigen: not known. The data were taken from a study of beta chain features in type 1 diabetes. Study information: Across the samples, 100 million to 130 million sorted cells were examined in total. General study results and limits: Within the patient group, naive, central memory and Treg TCRB repertoires appeared more similar to each other than within healthy donors.

Via CD45RO/CCR7/CD25/CD127/CD95/CD27, cells of the CD4+ naive, central memory, regulatory and stem cell-like memory subsets were sorted. The CDR3 covers 17 residues. The germline V gene has CDR1 KGHSH and CDR2 LQKENI. V gave up 3 bases and J gave up 2 bases, with 18 bases separating them. What was sequenced were expressed TCRB transcripts, since all of the isolated RNA had been reverse transcribed. The protocol was immunoSEQ multiplex PCR, while the TCRdb copy is restricted to in-frame clones and leaves out a portion. The data contain 130,000 to 150,000 clones, under 60% of them singletons. The clonotype comes from a man between 18 and 29 years old in good health. Sequencing was done on a sample of Tregs from blood. V usage is TRBV18 and J usage is TRBJ2-3, with a possible D match to TRBD1 (5 bases). The CDR3 region has the DNA TGTGCCAGCTCACCCCTCACAGGAACATCTAACACAGATACGCAGTATTTT. It is translated as CASSPLTGTSNTDTQYF.